This T cell receptor (beta chain) was found in a study of T cell responses to AZD1222 COVID-19 vaccine (dated by TCRdb to the early 2020s). In the study overall: AZD1222 recipients whose second dose came at about 4 weeks and those whose second dose came at about 12 weeks were combined into one group, since spike-specific TCR depth and breadth did not differ between the two schedules. A total of 233 trial participants underwent TCR sequencing, of whom roughly 210 had received two doses of AZD1222 and 26 had received two doses of the MenACWY control vaccine. Trial participants were enrolled by age into 18-55, 56-69 and 70-plus year subgroups, with 148, 28 and 57 TCR-sequenced participants respectively. Here is what the overall study found, with its caveats: The 56-69-year group was small, and its depth increase did not reach significance, likely because of low power. Because no day 14 peak-response samples were available, the repertoires could be characterized only after the peak T cell response. The whole spike protein was spanned by vaccine-associated CD4 TCRs, and dominant responses were seen in regions 160-218 and 743-854. Participants were mostly white British, with more females than males. The authors suggested clonal diversity may have been underestimated. Conclusions about previously exposed vaccinees are limited, since just 5 or 6 AZD1222 recipients were seropositive for SARS-CoV-2 at baseline. Reportedly, almost half of the unique spike-specific TCRs recognized epitopes lying outside the regions that are mutated in the B.1.351 and B.1.1.7 variants. Spike-specific TCR breadth and depth rose significantly after two AZD1222 doses compared with day 0 and with MenACWY recipients.

The CDR3 regions of human TCRbeta chains were analyzed by immunosequencing. Per the original workflow: TCRs in the repertoires were matched against a reference library of SARS-CoV-2-specific TCRs that had been generated with the MIRA antigen-specificity platform. Breadth was defined as the fraction of unique TCRs that were SARS-CoV-2-associated. Depth was defined as the fraction of total T cells that were SARS-CoV-2-associated. Each spike-specific TCR was assigned to its reactive spike region and to a CD4 or CD8 class using the MIRA data. Log10-transformed breadth and depth values were compared by one-way ANOVA with Sidak's multiple comparisons tests. The immuneACCESS repertoire file appears here via TCRdb, limited to in-frame rearrangements. These files lack a portion of the clones; in checked studies, under half of the deficit traces to unresolved V genes, and the cause of the others is not known. The D gene and trimming were derived from the DNA, and the V and J assignments and clone size from that table. The sample records 75,000 to 95,000 clones, 90% of which are singletons. In total, the top ten clones hold about 4.3% of the sample.

Sequences SGHRS (CDR1) and YFSETQ (CDR2) are obtained from the germline V gene. Measured from the cysteine to the phenylalanine, the CDR3 is 15 residues long. The DNA shown is the 45-base CDR3, in frame from base 1. Trimming removed 0 bases from V and 4 bases from J, leaving 13 bases between the germline ends. The time point label of this sample denotes: baseline before first vaccination. Samples from vaccinated people were obtained from the UK trials COV001 and COV002, which included a single-blind randomized controlled phase 2/3 trial of AZD1222 (ChAdOx1 nCoV-19) in healthy adults. For TCRbeta chain sequencing, PBMC samples from trial participants were taken at day 0 and at day 28 after the second dose. In the case of this clone: This clone's antigen is unknown. No clone much larger than this one lies a single base away; base qualities are absent.

Specimen: peripheral blood, collected on day 0 of AZD1222 vaccination. This receptor was obtained from an adult in good health. The chain couples TRBV5-1 to TRBJ1-2; the D gene identity is not certain. The bases are TGCGCCAGCAGCTTGGACCCCGGCAGACCCTATGGCTACACCTTC. It translates as CASSLDPGRPYGYTF.